What follows are 10 T cell receptor beta chains derived from one specimen sequenced in a study of beta chain features in type 1 diabetes. Notes on the study in general: Type 1 diabetes patients had moderately but significantly shorter TCRB CDR3s in all four CD4+ subsets.

Expressed TCRB transcripts were sequenced because the isolated RNA had all been reverse transcribed beforehand. TCRdb keeps only in-frame clones here, not all; method: immunoSEQ multiplex PCR. This sample carries about 640,000 clones, around 11% of them seen once, and the ten largest clones take over 0.1%. No antigen is known for these receptors. Sequencing was carried out using naive CD4+ T cells from blood. These receptors all stem from a young man with type 1 diabetes.

The sample holds a few counts of this clone. The chain couples TRBV28 to TRBJ1-3, with D uncertain. This CDR3 is 12 amino acids long. The germline V and J ends were trimmed by 3 bases and 2 bases, with 2 bases remaining between them. The V gene's germline CDR1 is MDHEN and CDR2 SYDVKM. The DNA for the CDR3 is TGTGCCAGCAGTTTGGCTGGAAACACCATATATTTT. This sequence encodes CASSLAGNTIYF.

The rearrangement links TRBV10-3 to TRBJ2-5; 9 bases match TRBD1. Germline assignment: CDR1 ENHRY and CDR2 SYGVKD. Germline trimming cut 6 bases from V and 2 bases from J; bases unmatched to any gene: 7. This CDR3 spans 15 amino acids. CDR3 in DNA: TGTGCCATCAGAGCCCGGGACAGGGTGCAAGAGACCCAGTACTTC. Translating gives CAIRARDRVQETQYF.

In this sample, this clone turned up a few times. This rearrangement joins TRBV14 to TRBJ2-1; tentatively, D is TRBD2 (5 bases). The CDR3 consists of 16 residues. Trimming took 1 base from V and 4 from J, leaving 14 bases between them. Germline assignment: CDR1 SGHDN and CDR2 FVKESK. The CDR3 DNA reads as TGTGCCAGCAGCCAAGTCAGGAGGCCCCCTTACAATGAGCAGTTCTTC. Amino acids: CASSQVRRPPYNEQFF.

Only a few counts were recorded for this clone. The DNA of the CDR3 is TGTGCCAGCAGCGCCTGGACAGGGAGCTCCTACGAGCAGTACTTC. Its protein product is CASSAWTGSSYEQYF. V gene TRBV7-2 combines with J gene TRBJ2-7; 8 bases agree with TRBD1. Germline values: CDR1 SGHTA, CDR2 FQGNSA. The CDR3 sequence is 15 residues long. J was trimmed by 0 bases and V by 5 bases; bases with no gene match: 6.

This clone was seen a few times. The chain couples TRBV18 to TRBJ1-3; D remains unclear. The germline V gene encodes CDR1 KGHSH and CDR2 LQKENI. Trimming took 1 base from V and 0 from J, leaving 13 bases between them. This CDR3 is built from 17 residues. CDR3 in DNA: TGTGCCAGCTCACCACTCGAAGGAGGGTACTCTGGAAACACCATATATTTT. Protein: CASSPLEGGYSGNTIYF.

The chain employs TRBV14 and TRBJ2-3; no definite D call. This CDR3 spans 16 amino acids. Germline loops: CDR1 SGHDN, CDR2 FVKESK. V was shortened by 2 bases and J by 5 bases, with 17 bases between the two germline ends. The CDR3 loop is CASSQRSVGHRDTQYF. The CDR3 DNA is TGTGCCAGCAGCCAACGATCAGTAGGGCACAGAGATACGCAGTATTTT.

The chain is built from TRBV5-4 and TRBJ2-3, with 11 bases aligning to TRBD2. The V gene end was trimmed by 2 bases and the J gene end by 0 bases; junction bases not matched to a gene: 5. The CDR3 has 17 residues. The V gene's germline CDR1 is SGHNT and CDR2 YYREEE (reference sequence). CDR3 sequence: CASSLAVAGGSTDTQYF. The DNA for the CDR3 is TGTGCCAGCAGCTTAGCCGTAGCGGGGGGGAGCACAGATACGCAGTATTTT.

This clone was recorded a few times. The rearrangement links TRBV6-5 to TRBJ1-1; possibly TRBD1 for D (6 bases). The CDR3 consists of 13 residues. Trimming shortened V by 5 bases and J by 3 bases, and 10 bases separated the two germline ends. Germline loops: CDR1 MNHEY, CDR2 SVGAGI. The CDR3 sequence: CASSPDSHTEAFF. Written as DNA, the CDR3 is TGTGCCAGCAGTCCGGACAGTCACACTGAAGCTTTCTTT.

This clone was recorded a few times. This chain uses TRBV7-2 with TRBJ1-5; a weak D match, TRBD1 (6 bases). This CDR3 region has 15 residues. CDR1 SGHTA and CDR2 FQGNSA come from the germline V gene. V was shortened by 2 bases and J by 4 bases, with 12 bases between the two germline ends. The CDR3 region has the DNA TGTGCCAGCAGCTTACAGTGGCAGGGGAATCAGCCCCAGCATTTT. Its translation is CASSLQWQGNQPQHF.

The chain has TRBV14 and TRBJ2-7; D possibly corresponds to TRBD1 (6 bases). The V end lost 5 bases, the J end lost 3 bases, and 8 bases lay between the germline ends. CDR1 SGHDN and CDR2 FVKESK come from the germline V gene. This CDR3 is 12 amino acids long. The CDR3 region is CASSKQGYEQYF. The CDR3 DNA sequence: TGTGCCAGCAGCAAACAGGGCTACGAGCAGTACTTC.